What follows are 28 T cell receptor beta chains derived from one specimen sequenced in a study of blood T cell repertoires in COVID-19. Here immunoSEQ multiplex PCR was the method, and the copy in TCRdb shows in-frame clones only, minus some. The sample lists about 480,000 clones, approximately 88% occurring once. Input material: peripheral blood. The source is a woman in her forties or fifties with COVID-19, enrolled during active disease.

The chain carries TRBV10-3 and TRBJ1-4; the match to TRBD1 covers 9 bases. Germline-derived CDR1 and CDR2 are ENHRY and SYGVKD. The CDR3 loop spans 15 amino acids. Trimming cost V 10 bases and J 8 bases; bases outside gene matches: 14. CDR3 residues: CATQNPDRGGEKLFF. CDR3 coding DNA: TGTGCCACCCAGAACCCAGACAGGGGGGGGGAAAAACTGTTTTTT.

The chain has TRBV5-5 and TRBJ1-1; TRBD1 agrees at 11 bases. The CDR3 has 14 amino acids. The V and J ends lost 4 bases and 6 bases, in that order; junction bases with no gene match: 5. Germline lookup yields CDR1 SGHKS and CDR2 YYEKEE (reference sequence). The CDR3 coding sequence is TGTGCCAGCAGCCCACCGGGACAGGGGGCTGAAGCTTTCTTT. Protein sequence: CASSPPGQGAEAFF.

The rearrangement uses TRBV28 and TRBJ2-2, with a weak D call TRBD1 (6 bases). Germline V gene sequence: CDR1 MDHEN, CDR2 SYDVKM. The CDR3 extends over 13 amino acids. The germline V and J ends were trimmed by 7 bases and 0 bases, with 6 bases remaining between them. This chain's CDR3 is CASNRANTGELFF. In DNA form, the CDR3 reads TGTGCCAGCAACAGGGCGAACACCGGGGAGCTGTTTTTT. Full variable domain (outside the CDR3, taken from reference TRBV28 and TRBJ2-2): DVKVTQSSRYLVKRTGEKVFLECVQDMDHENMFWYRQDPGLGLRLIYFSYDVKMKEKGDIPEGYSVSREKKERFSLILESASTNQTSMYLCASNRANTGELFFGEGSRLTVL.

In regard to this clone: Other nucleotide sequences in the sample specify the same CDR3. The chain carries TRBV9 and TRBJ1-5, with TRBD1 matching over 7 bases. The CDR3 sequence is 14 residues long. Losses at the gene ends were 4 bases for V and 4 bases for J; bases not matched to a gene: 5. Per the germline V gene, CDR1 is SGDLS and CDR2 is YYNGEE. CDR3 in DNA: TGTGCCAGCAGCTCAGGGACAGCGAATCAGCCCCAGCATTTT. Translation gives CASSSGTANQPQHF.

The V call is TRBV7-9, the J call TRBJ1-4; maybe TRBD1 (5 bases). Germline CDR1 SEHNR, CDR2 FQNEAQ (reference sequence). The CDR3 is 13 residues long. Trimming left V 4 bases short and J 10 bases short, with 13 bases between. DNA of the CDR3: TGTGCCAGCAGCTCCCCCCCGGGGGGAAAACTGTTTTTT. Translating it yields CASSSPPGGKLFF.

The chain is built from TRBV27 and TRBJ2-7, with D possibly TRBD2 on 7 matching bases. Trimming removed 7 bases from V and 3 bases from J, with 22 bases in between. This CDR3 comprises 16 residues. CDR1 MNHEY and CDR2 SMNVEV come from the germline V gene (reference sequence). This CDR3 is CASTLLGGQGNYEQYF. DNA for the CDR3: TGTGCCAGCACCCTCTTGGGGGGGCAGGGTAACTACGAGCAGTACTTC.

This clone occurred once. V gene TRBV2 combines with J gene TRBJ1-6, with D tentatively TRBD1 (5 bases). With 8 bases removed from V and 2 bases from J, the gap between germline ends came to 16 bases. The CDR3 contains 16 residues. Germline loops: CDR1 SNHLY, CDR2 FYNNEI. DNA for the CDR3: TGTGCCAGCCGTGGGGCAGCCCAACCCTATAATTCACCCCTCCACTTT. Translated, it gives CASRGAAQPYNSPLHF.

The CDR3 protein is CASPRGTGELFF. The CDR3, as DNA: TGTGCCAGCCCGCGGGGGACCGGGGAGCTGTTTTTT. The chain uses TRBV6-5 and TRBJ2-2; 7 positions match TRBD2. The CDR3 extends over 12 amino acids. Germline loops: CDR1 MNHEY, CDR2 SVGAGI. Trimming removed 8 bases from V and 5 bases from J; junction bases left unmatched: 2.

The chain links TRBV5-1 to TRBJ1-4; D possibly corresponds to TRBD1 (5 bases). The CDR3 is made up of 14 amino acids. Germline V lookup: CDR1 SGHRS, CDR2 YFSETQ. The ends were cut back, 5 bases at V and 6 bases at J, with 14 bases in the middle. CDR3 in amino acids: CASSPSRADEKLFF. DNA for the CDR3: TGCGCCAGCAGTCCGAGCAGGGCGGATGAAAAACTGTTTTTT.

The V call is TRBV27, the J call TRBJ1-5; D unclear. The length of the CDR3 is 14 residues. Trimming removed 3 bases at V and 0 bases at J, with 6 bases between. Germline V gene sequence: CDR1 MNHEY, CDR2 SMNVEV (reference sequence). The CDR3 nucleotides are TGTGCCAGCAGTTTTGGCTCTAGCAATCAGCCCCAGCATTTT. Its protein product is CASSFGSSNQPQHF.

The V gene is TRBV29-1, the J gene TRBJ1-1, with D perhaps matching TRBD1 (5 bases). The length of the CDR3 is 13 residues. Trimming pared 4 bases from V and 5 bases from J, leaving 14 bases between. Per germline, CDR1 SQVTM and CDR2 ANQGSEA. This CDR3 is CSVATQGGTEAFF. The CDR3 DNA reads TGCAGCGTTGCAACCCAGGGTGGGACTGAAGCTTTCTTT.

This sequence joins TRBV19 and TRBJ1-6; 10 nucleotides agree with TRBD1. V shed 5 bases, J shed 8 bases, and the junction held 6 bases outside the gene matches. The CDR3 runs 15 residues. Looked up from germline, CDR1 is LNHDA and CDR2 is SQIVND (reference sequence). CDR3 sequence reads: CASSAGTGADSPLHF. The DNA of the CDR3 is TGTGCCAGTAGTGCCGGGACAGGGGCGGATTCACCCCTCCACTTT.

V is TRBV19 and J is TRBJ2-7; tentative D call: TRBD2 (6 bases). The ends were cut back, 2 bases at V and 4 bases at J, with 12 bases in the middle. There are 14 residues in the CDR3. The germline V gene has CDR1 LNHDA and CDR2 SQIVND (reference sequence). CDR3 sequence: CASSIRAGLYEQYF. The DNA for the CDR3 is TGTGCCAGTAGTATAAGGGCGGGACTTTACGAGCAGTACTTC.

The J gene is TRBJ2-3, the V gene TRBV7-6, with 12 bases fitting TRBD2. The CDR3 consists of 16 residues. The V segment lost 4 bases and the J segment 6 bases; nucleotides outside the gene matches: 8. Germline CDR1 SGHVS, CDR2 FNYEAQ. CDR3 in amino acids: CASSSPLAGGSDTQYF. The CDR3 DNA sequence: TGTGCCAGCAGCTCCCCACTAGCGGGGGGAAGCGATACGCAGTATTTT.

V and J are TRBV6-6 and TRBJ2-1; D gene uncertain. The CDR3 contains 11 residues. CDR1 is MNHNY, CDR2 SVGAGI, per germline (reference sequence). V lost 2 bases, J lost 8 bases, and 4 bases lay in between. The CDR3 protein is CASSYRDEQFF. The CDR3 DNA reads TGTGCCAGCAGTTACCGGGATGAGCAGTTCTTC.

The chain carries TRBV28 and TRBJ2-1; possible D gene TRBD2, 6 bases. The CDR3 has 11 amino acids. Looked up from germline, CDR1 is MDHEN and CDR2 is SYDVKM. V lost 3 bases and J 12 bases, leaving 9 bases between the germline ends. CDR3 bases: TGTGCCAGCAGTTTCGGGGGATGGCAGTTCTTC. It translates to CASSFGGWQFF.

The gene calls are TRBV9 and TRBJ2-3, with 13 bases aligning to TRBD2. Losses at the gene ends were 5 bases for V and 5 bases for J; bases not matched to a gene: 2. Looked up from germline, CDR1 is SGDLS and CDR2 is YYNGEE. The length of the CDR3 is 14 residues. CDR3 nucleotide sequence: TGTGCCAGCAGACGGACTAGCGGGGGAGATACGCAGTATTTT. This encodes CASRRTSGGDTQYF.

This clone was seen more than once but under ten times. The CDR3 region is CASSLPQGDTQYF. DNA of the CDR3: TGTGCCAGCAGCTTACCACAGGGGGATACGCAGTATTTT. The rearrangement links TRBV7-9 to TRBJ2-3, with 7 bases fitting TRBD1. Losses at the gene ends were 2 bases for V and 6 bases for J; bases not matched to a gene: 2. In germline, CDR1 is SEHNR, CDR2 FQNEAQ (reference sequence). The CDR3 consists of 13 residues.

J is TRBJ2-5 and V is TRBV11-2; D remains unclear. V dropped 5 bases and J dropped 1 base, with 11 bases sitting between them. Germline lookup yields CDR1 SGHAT and CDR2 FQNNGV. This CDR3 spans 14 amino acids. The CDR3 bases are TGTGCCAGCAGCCCCTCTCGAGCCCAAGAGACCCAGTACTTC. It specifies CASSPSRAQETQYF.

The CDR3 is CASSQEAERGVFF. Here the CDR3 DNA reads TGTGCCAGCAGCCAAGAAGCTGAACGGGGGGTTTTCTTT. The genes are TRBV4-2 and TRBJ1-1; D might be TRBD1 (5 bases). The CDR3 is made up of 13 amino acids. The germline V gene has CDR1 LGHNA and CDR2 YNFKEQ. Trimming stripped 0 bases from V and 13 bases from J, with 15 bases between.

The gene calls are TRBV12-3 or TRBV12-4 and TRBJ2-7; D call uncertain. The CDR3 has 12 amino acids. The V gene lost 3 bases and the J gene lost 7 bases, with 10 bases spanning the gap. CDR3 nucleotide sequence: TGTGCCAGCAGTTTCGTTCCTCCGGAGCAGTACTTC. Translating gives CASSFVPPEQYF.

This chain uses TRBV4-1 with TRBJ1-5; a weak D match, TRBD1 (5 bases). Trimming removed 4 bases from V and 0 bases from J, with 19 bases in between. Germline lookup yields CDR1 MGHRA and CDR2 YSYEKL. The CDR3 length is 18 residues. As DNA, the CDR3 is TGCGCCAGCAGCCTTTGGGTCGACAGACTTGATAGCAATCAGCCCCAGCATTTT. Its translation is CASSLWVDRLDSNQPQHF.

The chain couples TRBV19 to TRBJ2-3, with D perhaps TRBD2 (5 bases). This CDR3 contains 17 residues. Germline CDR1 LNHDA, CDR2 SQIVND (reference sequence). The V end lost 3 bases, the J end lost 5 bases, and 21 bases lay between the germline ends. This CDR3 reads CASSISSSGRAGDTQYF. CDR3 DNA: TGTGCCAGTAGTATTAGCAGCTCAGGTCGGGCGGGAGATACGCAGTATTTT. The entire variable domain, with the rest obtained from reference TRBV19 and TRBJ2-3, is as follows: DGGITQSPKYLFRKEGQNVTLSCEQNLNHDAMYWYRQDPGQGLRLIYYSQIVNDFQKGDIAEGYSVSREKKESFPLTVTSAQKNPTAFYLCASSISSSGRAGDTQYFGPGTRLTVL.

This chain links TRBV9 with TRBJ1-6, with 8 nucleotides matching TRBD1. The CDR3 has 14 amino acids. V was pared by 3 bases and J by 10 bases, with 6 bases of the junction left unmatched. The germline V gene encodes CDR1 SGDLS and CDR2 YYNGEE. The CDR3 nucleotides are TGTGCCAGCAGCGGGACAGGGAGTGGATCACCCCTCCACTTT. Translation: CASSGTGSGSPLHF.

This chain connects TRBV3-1 (or the pseudogene TRBV3-2) to TRBJ1-6; 8 nucleotides match TRBD1. V was clipped by 1 base and J by 14 bases; unmatched bases: 13. This CDR3 has 16 residues. CDR1 LGHDT and CDR2 YNNKEL come from the germline V gene (reference sequence). CDR3: CASSQGISAGGRSLHF. The CDR3 region has the DNA TGTGCCAGCAGCCAAGGTATATCGGCAGGGGGCCGATCCCTCCACTTT.

V gene TRBV27 combines with J gene TRBJ2-3; D uncertain. The V gene lost 5 bases and the J gene lost 10 bases, with 16 bases spanning the gap. CDR1 MNHEY and CDR2 SMNVEV come from the germline V gene (reference sequence). The CDR3 is 13 residues long. CDR3 protein: CASSAIQNLAQYF. CDR3 DNA sequence: TGTGCCAGCAGTGCCATACAGAATTTGGCGCAGTATTTT.

J is TRBJ1-1 and V is TRBV19; D not certain. The CDR3 runs 14 residues. The germline V gene encodes CDR1 LNHDA and CDR2 SQIVND (reference sequence). Trimming left V 7 bases short and J 0 bases short, with 12 bases between. The chain's CDR3 is CASKFPGMNTEAFF. The CDR3 coding sequence is TGTGCCAGTAAGTTCCCGGGGATGAACACTGAAGCTTTCTTT.

The chain recombines TRBV28 with TRBJ1-2; 9 bases fit TRBD1. Germline trimming cut 3 bases from V and 8 bases from J; bases unmatched to any gene: 10. The germline CDR1 and CDR2 sequences are MDHEN and SYDVKM. The CDR3 is made up of 15 amino acids. CDR3 DNA: TGTGCCAGCAGTTTGGATGGACAGGGGAGGGGAGGCTACACCTTC. It specifies CASSLDGQGRGGYTF.